A single sample is the source of the 19 T cell receptor beta chains below, sequenced in a study of tumor-infiltrating lymphocytes in oesophageal squamous cell carcinoma. Each CDR3 protein gets one entry after TCRdb re-called the PCR reads with MiXCR. The sample carries around 22,000 distinct CDR3 sequences, 35% to 45% recorded once. Sequenced: esophageal tumor tissue. The receptors shown here come from a male donor with esophageal squamous cell carcinoma.

This clonotype was recorded at least ten times. This chain connects TRBV5-1 to TRBJ1-2, with D unresolved. V dropped 3 bases and J dropped 5 bases, with 11 bases sitting between them. The CDR3 consists of 13 residues. Germline V CDR1 and CDR2: SGHRS, YFSETQ. In nucleotides, the CDR3 is TGCGCCAGCAGCTCGTTTGGATCTTATGGCTACACCTTC. It yields the protein CASSSFGSYGYTF.

This clonotype appeared many times. This chain connects TRBV10-3 to TRBJ2-7; 7 nucleotides agree with TRBD2. The length of the CDR3 is 10 residues. In germline, CDR1 is ENHRY, CDR2 SYGVKD. Trimming at V came to 11 bases and at J to 7 bases, leaving 5 bases not matched to a gene. In DNA, the CDR3 is TGTGCCGCCGTCGGGGGGGAGCAGTACTTC. It encodes CAAVGGEQYF.

This sequence joins TRBV7-2 and TRBJ2-2; D is unresolved. V lost 2 bases and J 0 bases, leaving 7 bases between the germline ends. Per germline, CDR1 SGHTA and CDR2 FQGNSA. CDR3 length: 15 amino acids. CDR3 protein: CASSLFIANTGELFF. Here the CDR3 DNA reads TGTGCCAGCAGCTTATTCATAGCGAACACCGGGGAGCTGTTTTTT.

Worth noting for this clonotype: The junction differs from germline at one of its ends, possibly a read error. The chain links TRBV5-3 to TRBJ2-1, with 13 bases matching TRBD2. The J call may be faulty, since TRBJ2-7 better matches the DNA end. TRBV5-3 has ORF status, its function being uncertain. The CDR3 consists of 17 residues. The CDR3 region has the DNA TGTGCCAGCAGCTGGACTAGCGGGGGCCGTTCCTACAATGAGCAGTACTTC. Encoded protein: CASSWTSGGRSYNEQYF.

As for this clonotype: At one end the junction does not follow the germline gene, possibly because of a read error. The rearrangement uses TRBV6-6 and TRBJ2-7; TRBD1 matches 7 bases. The length of the CDR3 is 15 residues. Germline V gives CDR1 MNHNY, CDR2 SVGAGI (reference sequence). CDR3 coding DNA: TGTGCCAGCAGTGACCCTCAGGGGGTAGTCGACGAGCAGTTTTTC. Its translation: CASSDPQGVVDEQFF.

This clonotype was seen just once. The rearrangement uses TRBV6-5 and TRBJ2-7; D tentatively reads TRBD1 or TRBD2 (5 bases each). The assigned J gene may be wrong: the sequence end matches TRBJ2-5 better. The CDR3 is 14 amino acids. Germline lookup yields CDR1 MNHEY and CDR2 SVGAGI. CDR3 sequence: CASSYSGPQETQYF. CDR3 sequence (DNA): TGTGCCAGCAGTTACTCGGGACCCCAAGAGACCCAGTACTTC.

This clonotype turned up a few times. V is TRBV10-3 and J is TRBJ1-1; D is unclear. This CDR3 region has 15 residues. Germline V CDR1 and CDR2: ENHRY, SYGVKD. The V end lost 0 bases, the J end lost 0 bases, and 8 bases lay between the germline ends. CDR3 in amino acids: CAISESGGVNTEAFF. For the CDR3, the DNA is TGTGCCATCAGTGAGTCGGGCGGGGTGAACACTGAAGCTTTCTTT.

J is TRBJ1-1 and V is TRBV28; tentatively, D is TRBD1 or TRBD2 (5 bases each). The DNA end is more similar to TRBJ2-3, so the J call may be wrong. Germline CDR1 MDHEN, CDR2 SYDVKM. The CDR3 is 17 amino acids. DNA of the CDR3: TGTGCCAGCAGTTTAATACAGGTTAGGACTAGCACAGATACGCAGTATTTT. It translates to CASSLIQVRTSTDTQYF.

A few counts support this clonotype. This rearrangement joins TRBV20-1 to TRBJ2-5; maybe TRBD2 (5 bases). The germline gives CDR1 DFQATT, CDR2 SNEGSKA (reference sequence). Trimming stripped 1 base from V and 2 bases from J, with 14 bases between. The CDR3 is 15 residues long. The CDR3 DNA sequence: TGCAGTGCTAGAGTTGCTAGCCGGTCGCAAGAGACCCAGTACTTC. Translating gives CSARVASRSQETQYF.

The rearrangement joins TRBV12-3 or TRBV12-4 to TRBJ2-6, with D tentatively TRBD2 (6 bases). Deletions cut 7 bases from V and 2 bases from J, with 12 bases between. The CDR3 consists of 15 residues. The CDR3, as DNA: TGTGCCAGCACTAAAATAGCGGCTGGGGCCAACGTCCTGACTTTC. This sequence encodes CASTKIAAGANVLTF.

This clonotype was observed a few times. CDR3 DNA sequence: TGTGCCAGCAGCTTAGTAAGCGGGAGTGGGAATGAGCAGTTCTTC. It translates to CASSLVSGSGNEQFF. The chain carries TRBV7-2 and TRBJ2-1, with 8 bases lining up with TRBD2. The germline V gene has CDR1 SGHTA and CDR2 FQGNSA. The CDR3 contains 15 residues. V dropped 1 base and J dropped 7; count of bases not matched to a gene: 6.

Details on this clonotype: The CDR3 does not close with the conserved phenylalanine or tryptophan, likely indicating a read error. No DNA is shown, since the ends of the CDR3 on it are uncertain; the CDR3 is the one TCRdb lists. V usage is TRBV6-6 and J usage is TRBJ2-7. The germline CDR1 and CDR2 sequences are MNHNY and SVGAGI (reference sequence). The CDR3 region is 8 residues in length, termini included. CDR3 sequence reads: CASSYSGP.

The chain has TRBV6-8 and TRBJ2-5, with D uncertain. Near its end, the DNA agrees better with TRBJ2-6, so the J call may be wrong. Germline V gene data show CDR1 as MNHGY and CDR2 as SAAAGT. The CDR3 runs 15 residues. In DNA, the CDR3 is TGTGCCAGCACCATTCGACCCTCTGGGGCCAACGTCCTGACTTTC. Translated: CASTIRPSGANVLTF.

This clonotype turned up a few times. This chain uses TRBV7-4 with TRBJ2-1; D is unresolved. Trimming removed 8 bases from V and 6 bases from J, with 20 bases in between. Per the germline V gene, CDR1 is SGHVT and CDR2 is SQSDAQ. CDR3 length: 15 amino acids. The CDR3 spells CASGVIRHWANEQFF. Written as DNA, the CDR3 is TGTGCCAGCGGTGTAATAAGGCACTGGGCCAATGAGCAGTTCTTC.

The V gene is TRBV7-2, the J gene TRBJ2-7, with TRBD2 identical over 8 bases. The V gene end was trimmed by 5 bases and the J gene end by 5 bases; junction bases not matched to a gene: 11. This CDR3 region has 15 residues. CDR1 and CDR2 (germline): SGHTA, FQGNSA. CDR3: CASSPGGTLSNEQYF. CDR3 DNA sequence: TGTGCCAGCAGCCCGGGGGGGACTTTGAGCAACGAGCAGTACTTC.

In regard to this clonotype: Since a much larger clone is just one base distant, this may be a read error. The CDR3 DNA reads TGCGCCAGCAGCTGGAAGGACGGATCCTACGAGCAGTTCTTC. This encodes CASSWKDGSYEQFF. The V call is TRBV5-8, the J call TRBJ2-1, with D uncertain. Germline CDR1 reads SGHTS; CDR2 reads YDEGEE. CDR3 size: 14 residues.

The rearrangement links TRBV7-8 to TRBJ1-4; D remains unclear. In germline, CDR1 is SGHVS, CDR2 FQNEAQ. Between the trimmed V and J ends, which lost 1 base and 8 bases, there was a span of 11 bases. This CDR3 contains 14 residues. CDR3 loop: CASSLEGRWEKLFF. CDR3 DNA: TGTGCCAGCAGCTTAGAAGGTAGATGGGAAAAACTGTTTTTT.

This clonotype showed up many times. The genes are TRBV6-6 and TRBJ1-2; no clear D. V was cut by 0 bases and J by 6 bases, with 20 bases left in between. This CDR3 spans 17 amino acids. Germline-derived CDR1 and CDR2 are MNHNY and SVGAGI (reference sequence). The CDR3 bases are TGTGCCAGCAGTTACTCGATGGTTTTGGACCCCGGGGATGGCTACACCTTC. Translating it yields CASSYSMVLDPGDGYTF.

The V gene is TRBV4-1, the J gene TRBJ2-1; 7 bases are a match to TRBD2. Near its end, the DNA agrees better with TRBJ2-7, so the J call may be wrong. The germline gives CDR1 MGHRA, CDR2 YSYEKL. The CDR3 is made up of 16 amino acids. Written as DNA, the CDR3 is TGCGCCAGCAGCTCCCAGGGAGGCGGGAGCTCCTACGAGCAGTACTTC. This translates into CASSSQGGGSSYEQYF.